The 7 T cell receptor beta chains in this list originate from one sample, sequenced in a study of PD-1 blockade in classical Hodgkin lymphoma. Profiling relied on immunoSEQ multiplex PCR, and the TCRdb table lists in-frame clones only, not all of them. The data show tens of thousands of clones, roughly 90% seen once. Time point here: newly diagnosed, previously untreated cHL patient sample. CD4+ T cells were purified from thawed PBMCs by magnetic negative selection. The sample taken for sequencing was CD4+ T cells from blood. These receptor sequences come from a human donor with classical Hodgkin lymphoma.

The rearrangement joins TRBV4-1 to TRBJ1-3; 7 nucleotides align to TRBD1. V lost 5 bases and J lost 1; bases outside the gene matches: 5. This CDR3 has 15 residues. The germline V gene has CDR1 MGHRA and CDR2 YSYEKL. This CDR3 is CASSTTGASGNTIYF. The CDR3 region has the DNA TGCGCCAGCAGCACCACAGGGGCTTCTGGAAACACCATATATTTT.

This clone appeared a single time. The chain employs TRBV1 and TRBJ2-2; the table calls TRBD2, which could not be checked here. TRBV1 is noted as a pseudogene. This CDR3 comprises 15 residues. The CDR3 coding sequence is TGCACCAGCAGTGCCGGGACTACCTACACCGGGGAGCTGTTTTTT. It translates to CTSSAGTTYTGELFF.

The rearrangement links TRBV10-1 to TRBJ2-1; D call uncertain. The V gene's germline CDR1 is WNHNN and CDR2 SYGVQD (reference sequence). The CDR3 contains 14 residues. V lost 3 bases, J lost 5 bases, and 11 bases lay in between. CDR3 coding DNA: TGCGCCAGCAGTGACCCGCCTAACGACAATGAGCAGTTCTTC. Its protein product is CASSDPPNDNEQFF.

The chain couples TRBV5-1 to TRBJ2-7, with D possibly being TRBD1 (5 bases). V was clipped by 0 bases and J by 2 bases, with 12 bases between them. Looked up from germline, CDR1 is SGHRS and CDR2 is YFSETQ. This CDR3 is built from 15 residues. This CDR3 is CASSLGSPRAYEQYF. CDR3 nucleotide sequence: TGCGCCAGCAGCTTGGGTTCCCCCAGGGCCTACGAGCAGTACTTC. The complete variable domain, with remaining parts taken from reference TRBV5-1 and TRBJ2-7, reads KAGVTQTPRYLIKTRGQQVTLSCSPISGHRSVSWYQQTPGQGLQFLFEYFSETQRNKGNFPGRFSGRQFSNSRSEMNVSTLELGDSALYLCASSLGSPRAYEQYFGPGTRLTVT.

The V and J genes are TRBV7-2 and TRBJ1-6; D is uncertain. The V end lost 5 bases, the J end lost 9 bases, and 14 bases lay between the germline ends. The CDR3 spans 14 residues. Germline V CDR1 and CDR2: SGHTA, FQGNSA. CDR3 loop: CASSPGRTGSPLHF. CDR3 coding DNA: TGTGCCAGCAGCCCTGGACGGACCGGTTCACCCCTCCACTTT.

V and J are TRBV19 and TRBJ2-7; 9 bases are shared with TRBD1. The CDR3 spans 13 residues. The V and J ends lost 4 bases and 5 bases, in that order; junction bases with no gene match: 3. Germline CDR1 is LNHDA and CDR2 is SQIVND (reference sequence). CDR3 sequence: CASSKDRGDEQYF. The CDR3 region has the DNA TGTGCCAGTAGTAAGGACAGGGGCGACGAGCAGTACTTC.

This chain joins TRBV5-1 and TRBJ2-2, with 9 bases fitting TRBD1. The CDR3 runs to 15 residues. J was trimmed by 7 bases and V by 1 base; bases with no gene match: 5. Germline V gives CDR1 SGHRS, CDR2 YFSETQ. CDR3 sequence (DNA): TGCGCCAGCAGCTTGTACAGGGGGCAGGACGGGGAGCTGTTTTTT. Protein sequence: CASSLYRGQDGELFF.